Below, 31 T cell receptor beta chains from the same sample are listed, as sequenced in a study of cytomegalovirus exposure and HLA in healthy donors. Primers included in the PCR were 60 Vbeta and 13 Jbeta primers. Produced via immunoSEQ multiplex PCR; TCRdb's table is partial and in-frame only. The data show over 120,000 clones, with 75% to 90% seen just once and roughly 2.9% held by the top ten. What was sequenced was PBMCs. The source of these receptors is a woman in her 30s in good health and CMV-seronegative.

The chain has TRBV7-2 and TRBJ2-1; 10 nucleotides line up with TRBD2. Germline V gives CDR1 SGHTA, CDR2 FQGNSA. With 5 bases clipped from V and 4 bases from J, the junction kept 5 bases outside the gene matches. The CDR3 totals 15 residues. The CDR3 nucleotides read TGTGCCAGCAGCCTCGGGACTAGCGCGTACAATGAGCAGTTCTTC. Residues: CASSLGTSAYNEQFF.

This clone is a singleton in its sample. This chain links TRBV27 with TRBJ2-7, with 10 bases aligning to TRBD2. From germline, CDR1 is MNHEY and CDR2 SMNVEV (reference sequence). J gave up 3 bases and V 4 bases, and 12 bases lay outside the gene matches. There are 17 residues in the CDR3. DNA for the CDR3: TGTGCCAGCAGTTCGGGACTAGCGCGATATTTTGTCTACGAGCAGTACTTC. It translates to CASSSGLARYFVYEQYF.

The CDR3 here is CASSRTGVNEQYF. The CDR3 nucleotides read TGTGCCAGCAGCCGGACCGGGGTGAACGAGCAGTACTTC. This chain connects TRBV5-5 to TRBJ2-7, with D possibly TRBD2 on 5 matching bases. CDR1 and CDR2 (germline): SGHKS, YYEKEE (reference sequence). Trimming took off 4 bases at V and 5 bases at J, with 13 bases between the two ends. The CDR3 spans 13 residues.

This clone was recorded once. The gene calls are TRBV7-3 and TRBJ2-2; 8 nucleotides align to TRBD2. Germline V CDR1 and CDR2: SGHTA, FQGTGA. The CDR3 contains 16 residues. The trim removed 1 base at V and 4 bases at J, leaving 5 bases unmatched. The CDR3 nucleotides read TGTGCCAGCAGCTTAAGGGGGACTAGACCCACCGGGGAGCTGTTTTTT. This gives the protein CASSLRGTRPTGELFF.

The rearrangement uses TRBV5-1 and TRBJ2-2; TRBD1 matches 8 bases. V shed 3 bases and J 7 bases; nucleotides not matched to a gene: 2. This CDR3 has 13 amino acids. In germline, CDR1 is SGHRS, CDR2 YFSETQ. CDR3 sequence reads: CASSSGGHGELFF. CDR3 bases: TGCGCCAGCAGCTCAGGGGGCCACGGGGAGCTGTTTTTT.

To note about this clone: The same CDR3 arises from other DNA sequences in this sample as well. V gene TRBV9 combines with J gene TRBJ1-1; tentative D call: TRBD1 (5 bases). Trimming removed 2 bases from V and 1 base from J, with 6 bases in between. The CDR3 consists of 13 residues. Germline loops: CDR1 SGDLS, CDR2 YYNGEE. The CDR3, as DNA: TGTGCCAGCAGCGTTCAGGGGAACACTGAAGCTTTCTTT. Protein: CASSVQGNTEAFF.

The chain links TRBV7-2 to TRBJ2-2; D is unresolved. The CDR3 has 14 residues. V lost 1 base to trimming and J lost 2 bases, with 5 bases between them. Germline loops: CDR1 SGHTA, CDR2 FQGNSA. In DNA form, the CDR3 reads TGTGCCAGCAGCTTAGACAGAAACACCGGGGAGCTGTTTTTT. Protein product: CASSLDRNTGELFF.

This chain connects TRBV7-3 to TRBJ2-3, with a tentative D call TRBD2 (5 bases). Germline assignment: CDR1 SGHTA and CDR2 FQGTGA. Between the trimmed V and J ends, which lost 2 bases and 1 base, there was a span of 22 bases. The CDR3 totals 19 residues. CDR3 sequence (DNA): TGTGCCAGCAGCTTAGTCGGTCGCTCCCTGGGGAGCGGCACAGATACGCAGTATTTT. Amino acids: CASSLVGRSLGSGTDTQYF.

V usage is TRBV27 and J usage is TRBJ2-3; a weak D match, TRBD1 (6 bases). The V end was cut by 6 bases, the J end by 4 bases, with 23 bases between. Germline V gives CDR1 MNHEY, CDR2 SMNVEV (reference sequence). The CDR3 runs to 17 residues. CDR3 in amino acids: CASSPISYRDMSDTQYF. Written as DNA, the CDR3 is TGTGCCAGCAGCCCAATATCCTACAGGGATATGTCAGATACGCAGTATTTT.

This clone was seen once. In DNA form, the CDR3 reads TGTGCCATCAGTGAGTTTCGGACAGGCCAGGGGAACTATGGCTACACCTTC. As protein: CAISEFRTGQGNYGYTF. The rearrangement uses TRBV10-3 and TRBJ1-2; 7 bases match TRBD1. Losses at the gene ends were 1 base for V and 2 bases for J; bases not matched to a gene: 10. There are 17 residues in the CDR3. The germline V gene has CDR1 ENHRY and CDR2 SYGVKD.

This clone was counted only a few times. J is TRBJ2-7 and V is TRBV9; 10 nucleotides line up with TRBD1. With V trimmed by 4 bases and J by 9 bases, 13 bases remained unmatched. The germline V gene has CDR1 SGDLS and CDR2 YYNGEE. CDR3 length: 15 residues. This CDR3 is CASSPGTGAFSAQYF. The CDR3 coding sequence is TGTGCCAGCAGCCCCGGGACAGGGGCTTTCTCGGCGCAGTACTTC.

CDR3 in DNA: TGCGCCAGCAGCCAAGATGGGCAGGGCAATCAGCCCCAGCATTTT. Its protein is CASSQDGQGNQPQHF. V usage is TRBV4-1 and J usage is TRBJ1-5; no clear D. Trimming removed 0 bases from V and 2 bases from J, with 8 bases in between. Germline values: CDR1 MGHRA, CDR2 YSYEKL. The CDR3 loop spans 15 amino acids.

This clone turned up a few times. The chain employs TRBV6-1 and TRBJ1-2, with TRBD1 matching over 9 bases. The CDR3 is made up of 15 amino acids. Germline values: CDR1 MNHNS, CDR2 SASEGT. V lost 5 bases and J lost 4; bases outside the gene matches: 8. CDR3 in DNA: TGTGCCAGCAGTCCGGGACAGGGATTGGGCTATGGCTACACCTTC. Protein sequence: CASSPGQGLGYGYTF.

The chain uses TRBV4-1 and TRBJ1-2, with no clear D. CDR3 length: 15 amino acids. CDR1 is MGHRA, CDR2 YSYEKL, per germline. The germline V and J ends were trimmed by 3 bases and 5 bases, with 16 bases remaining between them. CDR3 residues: CASSQPDGGDYGYTF. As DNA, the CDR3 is TGCGCCAGCAGCCAGCCGGACGGAGGAGATTATGGCTACACCTTC.

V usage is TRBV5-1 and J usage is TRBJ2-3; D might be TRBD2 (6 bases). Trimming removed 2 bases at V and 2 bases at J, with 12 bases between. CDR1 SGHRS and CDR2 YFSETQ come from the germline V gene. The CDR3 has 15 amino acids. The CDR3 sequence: CASSFRGNPTDTQYF. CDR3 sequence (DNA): TGCGCCAGCAGCTTTCGGGGGAACCCCACAGATACGCAGTATTTT. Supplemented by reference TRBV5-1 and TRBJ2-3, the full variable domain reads KAGVTQTPRYLIKTRGQQVTLSCSPISGHRSVSWYQQTPGQGLQFLFEYFSETQRNKGNFPGRFSGRQFSNSRSEMNVSTLELGDSALYLCASSFRGNPTDTQYFGPGTRLTVL.

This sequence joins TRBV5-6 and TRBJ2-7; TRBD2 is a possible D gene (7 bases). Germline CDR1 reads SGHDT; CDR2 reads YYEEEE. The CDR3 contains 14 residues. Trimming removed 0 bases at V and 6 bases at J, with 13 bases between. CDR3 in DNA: TGTGCCAGCAGCTTGGTTAGGGGGGGGGTCGAGCAGTACTTC. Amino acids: CASSLVRGGVEQYF.

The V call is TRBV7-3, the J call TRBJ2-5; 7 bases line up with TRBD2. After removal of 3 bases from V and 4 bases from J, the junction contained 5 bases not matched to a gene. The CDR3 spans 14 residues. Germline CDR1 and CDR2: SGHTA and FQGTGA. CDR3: CASSFQAGRETQYF. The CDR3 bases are TGTGCCAGCAGCTTCCAAGCGGGAAGAGAGACCCAGTACTTC.

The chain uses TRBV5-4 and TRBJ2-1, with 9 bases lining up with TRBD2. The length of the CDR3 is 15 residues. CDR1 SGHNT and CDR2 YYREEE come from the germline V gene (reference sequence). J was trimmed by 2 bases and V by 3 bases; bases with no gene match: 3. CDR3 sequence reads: CASSWASGAYNEQFF. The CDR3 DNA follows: TGTGCCAGCAGCTGGGCTAGCGGGGCCTACAATGAGCAGTTCTTC.

The CDR3 DNA reads TGTGCCAGCAGCTTAGCACGGCGGGCTTTTTACAATGAGCAGTTCTTC. Translation gives CASSLARRAFYNEQFF. V usage is TRBV11-1 and J usage is TRBJ2-1, with a tentative D call TRBD2 (5 bases). Trimming shortened V by 0 bases and J by 4 bases, and 13 bases separated the two germline ends. CDR3 length equals 16 residues. In germline, CDR1 is SGHAT, CDR2 FQDESV (reference sequence).

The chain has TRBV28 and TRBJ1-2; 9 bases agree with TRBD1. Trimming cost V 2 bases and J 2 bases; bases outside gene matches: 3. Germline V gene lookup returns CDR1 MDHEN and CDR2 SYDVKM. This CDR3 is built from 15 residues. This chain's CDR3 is CASSLPGQGNYGYTF. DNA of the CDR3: TGTGCCAGCAGTTTACCCGGACAGGGGAACTATGGCTACACCTTC.

The CDR3 loop reads CASSLAPGGGAGDTQYF. The CDR3 DNA reads as TGTGCCAGCAGCTTAGCCCCTGGCGGGGGGGCTGGAGATACGCAGTATTTT. The chain uses TRBV11-2 and TRBJ2-3, with 9 nucleotides matching TRBD2. Germline V gene lookup returns CDR1 SGHAT and CDR2 FQNNGV. J gave up 5 bases and V 1 base, and 10 bases lay outside the gene matches. The CDR3 runs to 17 residues. The variable domain in full, with the rest retrieved from reference TRBV11-2 and TRBJ2-3, is EAGVAQSPRYKIIEKRQSVAFWCNPISGHATLYWYQQILGQGPKLLIQFQNNGVVDDSQLPKDRFSAERLKGVDSTLKIQPAKLEDSAVYLCASSLAPGGGAGDTQYFGPGTRLTVL.

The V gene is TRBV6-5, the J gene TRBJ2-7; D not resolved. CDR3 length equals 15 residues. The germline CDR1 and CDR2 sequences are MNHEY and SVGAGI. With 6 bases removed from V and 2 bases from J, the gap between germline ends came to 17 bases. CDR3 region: CASSPGVAGPYEQYF. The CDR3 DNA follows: TGTGCCAGCAGCCCCGGAGTGGCTGGTCCCTACGAGCAGTACTTC.

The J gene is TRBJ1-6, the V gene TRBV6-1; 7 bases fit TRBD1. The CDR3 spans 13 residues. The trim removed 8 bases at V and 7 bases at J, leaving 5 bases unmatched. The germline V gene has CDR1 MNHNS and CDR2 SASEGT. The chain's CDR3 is CASQAGGNSPLHF. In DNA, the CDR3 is TGTGCCAGCCAGGCAGGGGGAAATTCACCCCTCCACTTT.

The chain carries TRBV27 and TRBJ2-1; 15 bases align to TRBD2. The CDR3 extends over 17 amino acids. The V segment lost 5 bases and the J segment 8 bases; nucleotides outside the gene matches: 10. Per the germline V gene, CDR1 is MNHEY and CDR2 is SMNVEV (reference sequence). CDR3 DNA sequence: TGTGCCAGCAGTCCGAGGACTAGCGGGAGGGCCGGGTATGAGCAGTTCTTC. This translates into CASSPRTSGRAGYEQFF.

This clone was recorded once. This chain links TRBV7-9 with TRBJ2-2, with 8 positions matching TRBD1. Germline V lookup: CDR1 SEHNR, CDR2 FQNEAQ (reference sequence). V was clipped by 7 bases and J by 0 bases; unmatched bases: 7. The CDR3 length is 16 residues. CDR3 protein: CASIESGQANTGELFF. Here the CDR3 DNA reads TGTGCCAGCATCGAGTCGGGACAGGCGAACACCGGGGAGCTGTTTTTT.

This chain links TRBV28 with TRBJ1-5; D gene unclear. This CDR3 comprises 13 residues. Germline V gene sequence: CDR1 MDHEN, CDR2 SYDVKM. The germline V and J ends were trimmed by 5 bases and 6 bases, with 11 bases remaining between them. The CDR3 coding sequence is TGTGCCAGCAGTACCGGTTACGTTCAGCCCCAGCATTTT. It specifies CASSTGYVQPQHF.

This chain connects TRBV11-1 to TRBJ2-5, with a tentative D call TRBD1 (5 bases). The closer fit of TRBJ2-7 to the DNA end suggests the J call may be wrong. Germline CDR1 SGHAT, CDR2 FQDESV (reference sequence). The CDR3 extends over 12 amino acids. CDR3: CASSLDIYEQYF. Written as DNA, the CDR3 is TGTGCCAGCAGCCTGGACATCTACGAGCAGTACTTC.

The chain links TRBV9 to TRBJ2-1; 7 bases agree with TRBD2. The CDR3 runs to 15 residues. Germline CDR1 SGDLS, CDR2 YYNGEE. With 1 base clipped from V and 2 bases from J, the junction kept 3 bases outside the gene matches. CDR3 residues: CASSVWDYPYNEQFF. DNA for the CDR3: TGTGCCAGCAGCGTATGGGACTACCCCTACAATGAGCAGTTCTTC. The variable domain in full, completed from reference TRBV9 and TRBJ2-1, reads DSGVTQTPKHLITATGQRVTLRCSPRSGDLSVYWYQQSLDQGLQFLIQYYNGEERAKGNILERFSAQQFPDLHSELNLSSLELGDSALYFCASSVWDYPYNEQFFGPGTRLTVL.

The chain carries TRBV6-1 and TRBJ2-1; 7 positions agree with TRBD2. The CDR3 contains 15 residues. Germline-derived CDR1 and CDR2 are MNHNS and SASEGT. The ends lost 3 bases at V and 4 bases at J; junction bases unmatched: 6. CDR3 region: CASSEIDGGYNEQFF. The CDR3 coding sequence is TGTGCCAGCAGTGAGATCGACGGGGGGTACAATGAGCAGTTCTTC.

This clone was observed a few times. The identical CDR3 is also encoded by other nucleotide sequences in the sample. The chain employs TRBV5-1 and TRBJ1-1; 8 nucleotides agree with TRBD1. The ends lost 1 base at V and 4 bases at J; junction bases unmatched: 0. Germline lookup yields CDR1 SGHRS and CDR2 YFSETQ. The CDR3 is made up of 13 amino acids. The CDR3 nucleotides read TGCGCCAGCAGCTTGACAGGGGGCACTGAAGCTTTCTTT. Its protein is CASSLTGGTEAFF.

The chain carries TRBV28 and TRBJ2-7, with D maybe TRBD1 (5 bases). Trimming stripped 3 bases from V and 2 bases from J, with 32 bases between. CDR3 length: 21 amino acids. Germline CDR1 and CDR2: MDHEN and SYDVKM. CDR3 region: CASSFPLSTSLNYRLTYEQYF. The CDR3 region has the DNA TGTGCCAGCAGTTTCCCCCTCTCTACCTCCCTGAATTACAGGTTAACCTACGAGCAGTACTTC.